The 27 T cell receptor beta chains reported below all come from one sample, sequenced in a study of low-dose radiotherapy and immunotherapy resistance in tumors. Gene-specific TRAV and TRBV primers were used for first-strand cDNA, covering alpha and beta chains. For amplifying TCRs, the PCR ran for 15 to 20 cycles with Phusion, which was used together with a constant-region primer and the adapter on the V primers. In TCRdb, the reads were re-called with MiXCR into one record per CDR3 protein. This sample carries 7,000 to 9,000 distinct CDR3 sequences, approximately 53% of them seen once, and the ten largest clones take 9.5% to 15%. The receptors originated from a human donor with advanced metastatic prostate, ovarian, gallbladder or colorectal cancer (not recorded which). This table probably holds off-target reads from a library built for another chain.

The chain uses TRBV5-1 and TRBJ2-7; 9 bases are shared with TRBD1. V lost 4 bases, J lost 5 bases, and 7 bases stayed unmatched. CDR1 and CDR2 from the germline V gene are SGHRS and YFSETQ. The CDR3 is made up of 14 amino acids. The CDR3: CASSVDRGGHEQYF. CDR3 DNA: TGCGCCAGCAGCGTGGACAGGGGAGGGCACGAGCAGTACTTC. Looking up the rest from reference TRBV5-1 and TRBJ2-7 gives the full variable domain: KAGVTQTPRYLIKTRGQQVTLSCSPISGHRSVSWYQQTPGQGLQFLFEYFSETQRNKGNFPGRFSGRQFSNSRSEMNVSTLELGDSALYLCASSVDRGGHEQYFGPGTRLTVT.

This clonotype was observed a handful of times. This sequence joins TRBV3-1 and TRBJ2-3; 9 bases fit TRBD2. The CDR3 has 16 amino acids. From germline, CDR1 is LGHDT and CDR2 YNNKEL (reference sequence). V dropped 6 bases and J dropped 2; count of bases not matched to a gene: 9. CDR3 nucleotide sequence: TGTGCCAGCAGTCGTAACCCTAGCGGGGTCACAGATACGCAGTATTTT. Translating it yields CASSRNPSGVTDTQYF.

The rearrangement uses TRBV12-3 or TRBV12-4 and TRBJ2-7, with TRBD1 matching 8 bases. The CDR3 runs 16 residues. V was clipped by 10 bases and J by 3 bases; unmatched bases: 17. As DNA, the CDR3 is TGTGCCACCGCCCGTTTACAGGGGGTCAATTTCTACGAGCAGTACTTC. This codes for CATARLQGVNFYEQYF.

This clonotype has more than one count but fewer than ten. The genes are TRBV2 and TRBJ1-5; a weak D match, TRBD1 (5 bases). Trimming removed 0 bases from V and 9 bases from J, with 12 bases in between. Germline CDR1 reads SNHLY; CDR2 reads FYNNEI. The CDR3 loop spans 14 amino acids. CDR3 in amino acids: CASSEAGPTGPQHF. The CDR3, as DNA: TGTGCCAGCAGTGAAGCGGGACCAACCGGGCCCCAGCATTTT.

The chain has TRBV30 and TRBJ2-5; 7 bases match TRBD1. The germline gives CDR1 GTSNPN, CDR2 SVGIG (reference sequence). The CDR3 consists of 15 residues. V lost 0 bases and J lost 2; bases outside the gene matches: 6. The CDR3 reads CAWSVQGQAQETQYF. As DNA, the CDR3 is TGTGCCTGGAGTGTACAGGGGCAGGCTCAAGAGACCCAGTACTTC.

This sequence joins TRBV15 and TRBJ2-1; D remains ambiguous. Per the germline V gene, CDR1 is LNHNV and CDR2 is YYDKDF (reference sequence). Trimming shortened V by 0 bases and J by 0 bases, and 6 bases separated the two germline ends. The CDR3 has 15 residues. The CDR3 loop reads CATSRDPSSYNEQFF. The CDR3, as DNA: TGTGCCACCAGCAGAGATCCCAGCTCCTACAATGAGCAGTTCTTC.

The table lists this clonotype with a few counts. The J gene is TRBJ2-1, the V gene TRBV5-6, with a tentative D call TRBD2 (6 bases). V lost 2 bases and J 8 bases, leaving 17 bases between the germline ends. The CDR3 has 15 amino acids. Germline values: CDR1 SGHDT, CDR2 YYEEEE. The CDR3 DNA reads as TGTGCCAGCAGCTTCCGGGACTCAAAGGCTTATGAGCAGTTCTTC. It encodes CASSFRDSKAYEQFF.

The chain recombines TRBV12-3 or TRBV12-4 with TRBJ1-2; D remains unclear. Trimming left V 7 bases short and J 6 bases short, with 12 bases between. The CDR3 is made up of 12 amino acids. The CDR3 loop reads CASTREGNGYTF. The CDR3 region has the DNA TGTGCCAGCACCCGTGAGGGTAATGGCTACACCTTC.

The chain has TRBV4-2 and TRBJ1-2, with TRBD1 as a possible D gene (5 bases). The CDR3 runs to 12 residues. Germline V lookup: CDR1 LGHNA, CDR2 YNFKEQ. With 3 bases removed from V and 8 bases from J, the gap between germline ends came to 10 bases. Here the CDR3 DNA reads TGTGCCAGCAGCCAGGGGGATTGGGGCTACACCTTC. It encodes CASSQGDWGYTF.

CDR3 amino acids: CASKLSVNTEAFF. The CDR3 nucleotides read TGTGCCAGCAAACTGAGTGTGAACACTGAAGCTTTCTTT. This sequence joins TRBV27 and TRBJ1-1, with no clear D. The V gene lost 7 bases and the J gene lost 0 bases, with 9 bases spanning the gap. The CDR3 is 13 amino acids. Germline CDR1 MNHEY, CDR2 SMNVEV (reference sequence).

This clonotype came up once. The chain links TRBV27 to TRBJ2-4, with TRBD1 as a possible D gene (9 bases). This CDR3 region has 15 residues. Germline V gives CDR1 MNHEY, CDR2 SMNVEV (reference sequence). V was trimmed by 5 bases and J by 4 bases, leaving 15 bases between them. The CDR3 protein is CASSPGGTGKNIQYF. In DNA, the CDR3 is TGTGCCAGCAGTCCGGGGGGGACAGGGAAAAACATTCAGTACTTC.

The J gene is TRBJ2-2, the V gene TRBV5-1; 10 positions match TRBD2. Germline V gives CDR1 SGHRS, CDR2 YFSETQ. CDR3 length: 16 amino acids. With V trimmed by 4 bases and J by 0 bases, 3 bases remained unmatched. The chain's CDR3 is CASSPLAGTNTGELFF. The CDR3 DNA reads as TGCGCCAGCAGCCCACTAGCGGGAACGAACACCGGGGAGCTGTTTTTT.

The genes are TRBV7-9 and TRBJ2-7, with TRBD1 as a possible D gene (5 bases). Germline V gene data show CDR1 as SEHNR and CDR2 as FQNEAQ (reference sequence). V was trimmed by 6 bases and J by 4 bases, leaving 10 bases between them. CDR3 length: 12 amino acids. This CDR3 is CASSSTGYEQYF. CDR3 sequence (DNA): TGTGCCAGCAGTTCCACAGGATACGAGCAGTACTTC.

The rearrangement links TRBV7-9 to TRBJ1-1, with 7 bases that match TRBD1. The CDR3 sequence is 12 residues long. The ends lost 5 bases at V and 7 bases at J; junction bases unmatched: 4. From germline, CDR1 is SEHNR and CDR2 FQNEAQ (reference sequence). The CDR3 nucleotides are TGTGCCAGCAGCCTAGGGACAGTTGAAGCTTTCTTT. It specifies CASSLGTVEAFF.

V gene TRBV6-8 combines with J gene TRBJ2-2; D might be TRBD2 (7 bases). V was cut by 4 bases and J by 4 bases, with 10 bases left in between. Per germline, CDR1 MNHGY and CDR2 SAAAGT. The CDR3 has 14 amino acids. CDR3 in DNA: TGTGCCAGCAGTTCGGGGGGCGGCACCGGGGAGCTGTTTTTT. Translation: CASSSGGGTGELFF.

This chain uses TRBV5-6 with TRBJ1-5; 8 nucleotides agree with TRBD1. CDR3 size: 19 residues. V gave up 0 bases and J gave up 6 bases; unmatched junction bases: 17. In germline, CDR1 is SGHDT, CDR2 YYEEEE. CDR3 residues: CASSLVRGQEGAKGQPQHF. DNA of the CDR3: TGTGCCAGCAGCTTGGTTCGGGGACAGGAGGGAGCGAAGGGTCAGCCCCAGCATTTT.

This clonotype rates as medium-sized. The rearrangement links TRBV13 to TRBJ2-1; D gene uncertain. Trimming left V 0 bases short and J 10 bases short, with 7 bases between. There are 12 residues in the CDR3. Germline assignment: CDR1 PRHDT and CDR2 FYEKMQ (reference sequence). CDR3 protein: CASSLGREEQFF. CDR3 coding DNA: TGTGCCAGCAGCTTAGGGAGAGAAGAGCAGTTCTTC.

This chain's CDR3 is CASSLGNSFNQPQHF. The CDR3 DNA is TGTGCCAGCAGTTTAGGGAACAGCTTCAATCAGCCCCAGCATTTT. The rearrangement joins TRBV12-3 or TRBV12-4 to TRBJ1-5; D unclear. The CDR3 length is 15 residues. Trimming left V 1 base short and J 3 bases short, with 10 bases between.

This clonotype was found a few times. The V and J genes are TRBV5-1 and TRBJ1-1; D is uncertain. Per the germline V gene, CDR1 is SGHRS and CDR2 is YFSETQ. The V gene lost 1 base and the J gene lost 0 bases, with 10 bases spanning the gap. There are 15 residues in the CDR3. CDR3: CASSLIEGMNTEAFF. CDR3 sequence (DNA): TGCGCCAGCAGCTTGATAGAGGGAATGAACACTGAAGCTTTCTTT.

This clonotype was seen only a few times. The chain combines TRBV9 with TRBJ1-6; no clear D. In germline, CDR1 is SGDLS, CDR2 YYNGEE. This CDR3 contains 12 residues. Trimming stripped 4 bases from V and 9 bases from J, with 8 bases between. The CDR3, as DNA: TGTGCCAGCAGCCCCGAAGGTTCACCCCTCCACTTT. This sequence encodes CASSPEGSPLHF.

J is TRBJ1-2 and V is TRBV10-2; D is possibly TRBD1 (6 bases). Trimming stripped 8 bases from V and 6 bases from J, with 10 bases between. This CDR3 has 11 residues. CDR1 and CDR2 from the germline V gene are WSHSY and SAAADI. The CDR3 region is CASRGQDGYTF. The CDR3 DNA reads as TGCGCCAGCCGGGGGCAGGATGGCTACACCTTC.

This clonotype was observed a few times. The chain joins TRBV7-9 to TRBJ1-1, with 8 nucleotides matching TRBD1. Germline V gene data show CDR1 as SEHNR and CDR2 as FQNEAQ (reference sequence). Unmatched junction bases numbered 5, after V lost 5 bases and J lost 9 bases. The CDR3 is 12 residues long. The CDR3 region has the DNA TGTGCCAGCAGCCCCGGGACAGGAAAAGCTTTCTTT. Protein product: CASSPGTGKAFF.

The rearrangement links TRBV18 to TRBJ2-7; no clear D. CDR3 length: 14 residues. Trimming removed 3 bases from V and 2 bases from J, with 11 bases in between. Per the germline V gene, CDR1 is KGHSH and CDR2 is LQKENI. CDR3 bases: TGTGCCAGCTCACCCTCTACACCGGCCTACGAGCAGTACTTC. Its translation: CASSPSTPAYEQYF.

This clonotype was observed a few times. The chain employs TRBV5-1 and TRBJ2-3, with D unclear. Germline loops: CDR1 SGHRS, CDR2 YFSETQ. This CDR3 comprises 20 residues. Trimming cost V 1 base and J 1 base, with 25 bases left between them. The CDR3 bases are TGCGCCAGCAGCTTGCTTCCGACAAGGATCTCCGGAGAGGGCACAGATACGCAGTATTTT. Amino acids: CASSLLPTRISGEGTDTQYF.

This sequence joins TRBV9 and TRBJ2-1; tentatively, D is TRBD1 or TRBD2 (6 bases each). The ends were cut back, 2 bases at V and 2 bases at J, with 11 bases in the middle. The CDR3 has 15 amino acids. Germline lookup yields CDR1 SGDLS and CDR2 YYNGEE. CDR3 sequence: CASSVTGAPYNEQFF. CDR3 nucleotides: TGTGCCAGCAGCGTTACGGGGGCCCCCTACAATGAGCAGTTCTTC.

In this sample, this clonotype turned up once. The DNA of the CDR3 is TGTGCCAGCAGCCAAGATTCCGGCTACGAGCAGTACTTC. This sequence encodes CASSQDSGYEQYF. V and J are TRBV4-2 and TRBJ2-7; D is undetermined. Looked up from germline, CDR1 is LGHNA and CDR2 is YNFKEQ. The germline V and J ends were trimmed by 0 bases and 3 bases, with 6 bases remaining between them. The CDR3 runs to 13 residues.

The count of this clonotype is one. The chain carries TRBV2 and TRBJ2-7; TRBD1 matches 9 bases. CDR1 and CDR2 from the germline V gene are SNHLY and FYNNEI. The CDR3 is 17 amino acids. V trimming: 2 bases; J trimming: 5 bases; junction bases outside the gene matches: 13. CDR3 nucleotide sequence: TGTGCCAGCAGTGAAAAACCCTCTTCGTACAGGGGGCACGAGCAGTACTTC. Translating it yields CASSEKPSSYRGHEQYF.